The 14 T cell receptor beta chains in this list originate from one sample, sequenced in a study of identifying expanded T cells in peripheral blood. Sequencing used immunoSEQ multiplex PCR; TCRdb keeps in-frame clones, though not all of them. The sample lists around 84,000 clones, roughly 90% seen once, with 7% to 7.5% in the top ten. Sample: blood. These receptors originate from a person aged 18 to 75 in good health.

V usage is TRBV19 and J usage is TRBJ1-2, with 8 bases aligning to TRBD1. The V gene end was trimmed by 7 bases and the J gene end by 5 bases; junction bases not matched to a gene: 12. Germline V lookup: CDR1 LNHDA, CDR2 SQIVND (reference sequence). The CDR3 length is 15 residues. CDR3 in amino acids: CASIDGRGQAYGYTF. CDR3 sequence (DNA): TGTGCCAGTATAGACGGAAGGGGACAGGCGTATGGCTACACCTTC. The variable domain in full, with the rest retrieved from reference TRBV19 and TRBJ1-2, is DGGITQSPKYLFRKEGQNVTLSCEQNLNHDAMYWYRQDPGQGLRLIYYSQIVNDFQKGDIAEGYSVSREKKESFPLTVTSAQKNPTAFYLCASIDGRGQAYGYTFGSGTRLTVV.

The CDR3 reads CASSFGTGVYEQFF. DNA of the CDR3: TGTGCCAGCAGCTTCGGGACAGGGGTTTATGAGCAGTTCTTC. This chain links TRBV11-2 with TRBJ2-1; 10 bases fit TRBD1. The CDR3 consists of 14 residues. The V gene's germline CDR1 is SGHAT and CDR2 FQNNGV. V was clipped by 3 bases and J by 8 bases; unmatched bases: 4.

The chain links TRBV2 to TRBJ2-7, with 7 bases aligning to TRBD2. Germline values: CDR1 SNHLY, CDR2 FYNNEI. CDR3 length: 14 residues. V was pared by 4 bases and J by 0 bases, with 3 bases of the junction left unmatched. The DNA of the CDR3 is TGTGCCAGCAGTGCGGGGGGAAGCTCCTACGAGCAGTACTTC. The encoded protein is CASSAGGSSYEQYF.

Ten or more counts support this clone. The chain combines TRBV30 with TRBJ2-2, with D unclear. The CDR3 has 15 residues. The germline CDR1 and CDR2 sequences are GTSNPN and SVGIG (reference sequence). V lost 0 bases and J lost 5, with 13 bases in between. The CDR3 bases are TGTGCCTGGAGTGTTCTAGAATCTGGTACCGGGGAGCTGTTTTTT. Translating gives CAWSVLESGTGELFF.

This chain joins TRBV5-1 and TRBJ2-1; 8 positions agree with TRBD1. With V trimmed by 0 bases and J by 2 bases, 1 base remained unmatched. Germline loops: CDR1 SGHRS, CDR2 YFSETQ. The CDR3 covers 15 residues. The CDR3 loop reads CASSLGGQAYNEQFF. CDR3 coding DNA: TGCGCCAGCAGCTTGGGGGGACAGGCCTACAATGAGCAGTTCTTC.

The rearrangement joins TRBV5-5 to TRBJ2-6; 7 bases match TRBD1. Trimming cost V 0 bases and J 0 bases; bases outside gene matches: 12. CDR1 and CDR2 from the germline V gene are SGHKS and YYEKEE (reference sequence). This CDR3 is built from 20 residues. The CDR3 sequence is CASSLVRRDSSHSGANVLTF. In nucleotides, the CDR3 is TGTGCCAGCAGCTTGGTGCGTCGGGACAGTTCGCACTCTGGGGCCAACGTCCTGACTTTC.

The V and J genes are TRBV7-9 and TRBJ1-1, with 10 bases that match TRBD1. The CDR3 spans 13 residues. The germline V gene has CDR1 SEHNR and CDR2 FQNEAQ (reference sequence). Trimming cost V 5 bases and J 11 bases; bases outside gene matches: 8. The CDR3: CASSPGQGVRAFF. In DNA form, the CDR3 reads TGTGCCAGCAGCCCTGGACAGGGGGTGCGGGCTTTCTTT.

Remarks on this clone: Within the sample, other DNA sequences also encode this same CDR3. The chain couples TRBV6-1 to TRBJ1-2, with 7 bases that match TRBD1. The CDR3 loop spans 14 amino acids. The V gene's germline CDR1 is MNHNS and CDR2 SASEGT. With V trimmed by 7 bases and J by 8 bases, 13 bases remained unmatched. The CDR3 sequence is CASTRGEGAPGYTF. CDR3 in DNA: TGTGCCAGCACCAGAGGGGAGGGGGCGCCCGGCTACACCTTC.

V usage is TRBV2 and J usage is TRBJ2-6; D is unclear. This CDR3 spans 15 amino acids. V shed 4 bases and J shed 2 bases, with 9 bases lying between them. Germline CDR1 and CDR2: SNHLY and FYNNEI. The CDR3 DNA sequence: TGTGCCAGCAGTGTAACAGCACCTGGGGCCAACGTCCTGACTTTC. It translates to CASSVTAPGANVLTF.

The gene calls are TRBV6-5 and TRBJ1-2; a possible D gene is TRBD1 (5 bases). V lost 7 bases to trimming and J lost 2 bases, with 17 bases between them. Germline CDR1 reads MNHEY; CDR2 reads SVGAGI. The CDR3 has 15 amino acids. The CDR3, as DNA: TGTGCCAGCAAGGGGACCCCCAGAGGGAACTATGGCTACACCTTC. This gives the protein CASKGTPRGNYGYTF.

V usage is TRBV10-2 and J usage is TRBJ1-1; TRBD1 matches at 11 bases. The CDR3 contains 15 residues. Germline trimming cut 6 bases from V and 1 base from J; bases unmatched to any gene: 4. CDR1 is WSHSY, CDR2 SAAADI, per germline. The CDR3 DNA follows: TGCGCCAGCAGGGACAGGGGGCGCGGGAACACTGAAGCTTTCTTT. Its translation: CASRDRGRGNTEAFF.

The rearrangement uses TRBV30 and TRBJ1-5, with D possibly TRBD1 on 5 matching bases. The V and J ends lost 6 bases and 0 bases respectively, with 12 bases between them. The CDR3 consists of 14 residues. Germline CDR1 is GTSNPN and CDR2 is SVGIG (reference sequence). The CDR3 DNA follows: TGTGCCTGCCAGGTCGGGGGTAGCAATCAGCCCCAGCATTTT. Its translation is CACQVGGSNQPQHF. Together with reference TRBV30 and TRBJ1-5, the CDR3 gives the full variable domain: SQTIHQWPATLVQPVGSPLSLECTVEGTSNPNLYWYRQAAGRGLQLLFYSVGIGQISSEVPQNLSASRPQDRQFILSSKKLLLSDSGFYLCACQVGGSNQPQHFGDGTRLSIL.

The chain links TRBV4-2 to TRBJ2-7; D might be TRBD1 (6 bases). In germline, CDR1 is LGHNA, CDR2 YNFKEQ. This CDR3 spans 15 amino acids. V dropped 0 bases and J dropped 2 bases, with 11 bases sitting between them. The CDR3 is CASSQETGQTYEQYF. DNA of the CDR3: TGTGCCAGCAGCCAAGAGACAGGACAAACCTACGAGCAGTACTTC.

CDR3: CATSRDAGNQPQHF. The CDR3 DNA follows: TGTGCCACCAGCAGAGACGCGGGCAATCAGCCCCAGCATTTT. V usage is TRBV15 and J usage is TRBJ1-5; D not resolved. With 0 bases removed from V and 2 bases from J, the gap between germline ends came to 5 bases. The CDR3 sequence is 14 residues long. Germline CDR1 is LNHNV and CDR2 is YYDKDF (reference sequence).